What follows are 15 T cell receptor beta chains derived from one specimen sequenced in a study of vaccination and CD4 T cells after COVID-19. The Oncomine TCR Beta short-read assay was what sequenced the DNA obtained from cultured CD4+ T cells. TCRdb re-called the PCR reads with MiXCR, one entry per CDR3 protein. The sample includes about 20,000 distinct CDR3 sequences, about 40% seen only once; the top ten take less than 3%. Antigens for these TCRs are unknown. The treatment: approximately 9-day PBMC culture with coronavirus spike peptide pools or control peptides (ViraFEST assay). The sequencing here drew on CD4+ T cells from blood, cultured in vitro, taken after SARS-CoV-2 vaccination. The receptors stem from a human donor who had recovered from COVID-19.

V gene TRBV29-1 combines with J gene TRBJ2-1, with a possible D match to TRBD1 (5 bases). Germline V CDR1 and CDR2: SQVTM, ANQGSEA. This CDR3 has 9 residues. Trimming cost V 4 bases and J 10 bases, with 5 bases left between them. The CDR3 region has the DNA TGCAGCGTTGGGGGCGAGCAGTTCTTC. As protein: CSVGGEQFF.

The V call is TRBV5-1, the J call TRBJ1-1; unclear D gene. The CDR3 is made up of 13 amino acids. Per germline, CDR1 SGHRS and CDR2 YFSETQ. V lost 0 bases and J lost 6, with 9 bases in between. The CDR3 here is CASSLVRGSEAFF. CDR3 nucleotide sequence: TGCGCCAGCAGCTTGGTGCGGGGATCTGAAGCTTTCTTT.

This chain uses TRBV7-2 with TRBJ1-6; D gene uncertain. This CDR3 has 17 residues. Germline loops: CDR1 SGHTA, CDR2 FQGNSA. Trimming left V 5 bases short and J 5 bases short, with 19 bases between. The CDR3 reads CASSLTNTRFNNSPLHF. The CDR3 bases are TGTGCCAGCAGCCTAACAAACACCCGGTTCAATAATTCACCCCTCCACTTT.

This clonotype came up a few times. The CDR3 loop reads CASSYRGTGGTDTQYF. The CDR3 coding sequence is TGTGCCAGCAGTTACCGGGGGACAGGGGGGACAGATACGCAGTATTTT. This chain connects TRBV6-5 to TRBJ2-3; 11 bases agree with TRBD1. The germline V gene encodes CDR1 MNHEY and CDR2 SVGAGI. The CDR3 extends over 16 amino acids. V trimming: 2 bases; J trimming: 3 bases; junction bases outside the gene matches: 4.

The J gene is TRBJ2-3, the V gene TRBV5-5, with D perhaps matching TRBD1 (5 bases). CDR1 and CDR2 (germline): SGHKS, YYEKEE (reference sequence). V was clipped by 5 bases and J by 3 bases, with 16 bases between them. CDR3 length: 15 residues. The CDR3 DNA sequence: TGTGCCAGCAGGGTTGGGGCCCTAAGGACAGATACGCAGTATTTT. Residues: CASRVGALRTDTQYF.

This chain joins TRBV6-1 and TRBJ1-6; D gene uncertain. Trimming pared 7 bases from V and 0 bases from J, leaving 13 bases between. This CDR3 has 16 residues. Germline-derived CDR1 and CDR2 are MNHNS and SASEGT. The CDR3 sequence: CASTLKSSSYNSPLHF. The CDR3 DNA follows: TGTGCCAGCACCCTAAAGTCCAGCTCCTATAATTCACCCCTCCACTTT.

This clonotype showed up just a few times. The J gene is TRBJ1-5, the V gene TRBV2, with a possible D match to TRBD1 (6 bases). This CDR3 has 14 amino acids. Germline CDR1 SNHLY, CDR2 FYNNEI. V was shortened by 7 bases and J by 5 bases, with 15 bases between the two germline ends. CDR3 protein: CASKSGEGYQPQHF. The CDR3 DNA follows: TGTGCCAGCAAATCAGGGGAAGGCTATCAGCCCCAGCATTTT.

The rearrangement joins TRBV19 to TRBJ1-1; tentative D call: TRBD1 (5 bases). V lost 8 bases, J lost 5 bases, and 15 bases lay in between. In germline, CDR1 is LNHDA, CDR2 SQIVND (reference sequence). This CDR3 spans 13 amino acids. The CDR3 spells CASGYRSETEAFF. CDR3 DNA sequence: TGTGCCAGTGGCTACAGGAGTGAGACTGAAGCTTTCTTT.

The chain is built from TRBV10-3 and TRBJ1-5, with D possibly matching TRBD1 (5 bases). CDR1 is ENHRY, CDR2 SYGVKD, per germline. The CDR3 totals 17 residues. Trimming stripped 0 bases from V and 4 bases from J, with 16 bases between. Here the CDR3 DNA reads TGTGCCATCAGTGAGTCGATAGCCGGGGCGCCTAATCAGCCCCAGCATTTT. Translation gives CAISESIAGAPNQPQHF.

V is TRBV10-3 and J is TRBJ2-5; tentatively, D is TRBD2 (6 bases). This CDR3 has 13 residues. CDR1 is ENHRY and CDR2 is SYGVKD in the germline V gene. The V end was cut by 5 bases, the J end by 5 bases, with 12 bases between. CDR3 region: CAISPGLQETQYF. CDR3 DNA sequence: TGTGCCATCAGTCCGGGACTGCAGGAGACCCAGTACTTC.

For this clonotype: One base away lies a much larger clone, so this may be a sequencing read error. This chain's CDR3 is CASSFSRTVSTEAFF. CDR3 in DNA: TGTGCCAGCAGTTTCTCTCGGACGGTGAGCACTGAAGCTTTCTTT. The gene calls are TRBV27 and TRBJ1-1; D not certain. V shed 3 bases and J shed 4 bases, with 15 bases lying between them. This CDR3 comprises 15 residues. The V gene's germline CDR1 is MNHEY and CDR2 SMNVEV (reference sequence).

The rearrangement links TRBV6-5 to TRBJ1-2; a possible D gene is TRBD1 (5 bases). V lost 2 bases to trimming and J lost 4 bases, with 8 bases between them. CDR1 and CDR2 (germline): MNHEY, SVGAGI. The length of the CDR3 is 13 residues. CDR3 sequence: CASSYDRVYGYTF. The CDR3 nucleotides read TGTGCCAGCAGTTACGACAGAGTCTATGGCTACACCTTC.

This clonotype appeared once. The chain joins TRBV7-6 to TRBJ2-1; 12 bases align to TRBD1. Trimming cost V 2 bases and J 7 bases; bases outside gene matches: 6. CDR1 SGHVS and CDR2 FNYEAQ come from the germline V gene. The CDR3 sequence is 16 residues long. CDR3 loop: CASSLFMGQGANEQFF. CDR3 DNA: TGTGCCAGCAGCTTATTTATGGGACAGGGGGCAAATGAGCAGTTCTTC.

The rearrangement joins TRBV30 to TRBJ1-1; D is possibly TRBD1 (6 bases). Germline V gene data show CDR1 as GTSNPN and CDR2 as SVGIG (reference sequence). Trimming took off 1 base at V and 4 bases at J, with 13 bases between the two ends. The CDR3 extends over 14 amino acids. CDR3: CAWSDFLGGTEAFF. The CDR3 DNA reads as TGTGCCTGGAGTGACTTTCTAGGGGGCACTGAAGCTTTCTTT.

The chain has TRBV7-9 and TRBJ1-1, with a weak D call TRBD1 (5 bases). The CDR3 is made up of 14 amino acids. V shed 5 bases and J shed 0 bases, with 10 bases lying between them. The germline V gene has CDR1 SEHNR and CDR2 FQNEAQ (reference sequence). The CDR3 DNA follows: TGTGCCAGCAGCCAGGGACTTTTGAACACTGAAGCTTTCTTT. Translated: CASSQGLLNTEAFF.